What follows describes a single TCR beta chain. The antigen is not known. The authors produced TCR alpha and TCR beta cDNA libraries with sample barcodes and UMIs by 5'RACE using constant-segment primers. One entry per CDR3 protein results from TCRdb running MiXCR on the 5' RACE reads. The sample lists 380,000 or so distinct CDR3 sequences; around 15% were seen once. The sample originates from a study of T-cell memory formation after mild COVID-19. Study overall: Largely, TCR clusters stayed within a single donor. The study's findings and limits: The study detected some responding clones in pre-infection memory, suggesting cross-reactive memory joined. From day 15 to 85, contracting clones were balanced between CD4 and CD8, whereas later expanders leaned toward CD4+.

Trimming removed 6 bases from V and 3 bases from J; junction bases left unmatched: 4. In germline, CDR1 is DFQATT, CDR2 SNEGSKA (reference sequence). CDR3 size: 14 residues. The sample consisted of PBMCs or a T cell subset sorted from them (not recorded which). The chain employs TRBV20-1 and TRBJ1-6; TRBD1 matches at 8 bases. The sequence was obtained from a man aged 18 to 29 who had mild COVID-19 (a few samples of this study predate the infection). Cell type and time point are not known. The CDR3 nucleotides are TGCAGTGCGGCAGGGGGCTACTATAATTCACCCCTCCACTTT. This translates into CSAAGGYYNSPLHF.